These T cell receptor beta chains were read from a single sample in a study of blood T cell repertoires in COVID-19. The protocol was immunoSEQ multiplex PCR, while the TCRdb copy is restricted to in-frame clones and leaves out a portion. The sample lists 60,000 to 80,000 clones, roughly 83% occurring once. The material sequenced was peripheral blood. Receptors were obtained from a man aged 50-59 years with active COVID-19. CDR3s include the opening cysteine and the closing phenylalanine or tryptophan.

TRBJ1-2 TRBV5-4 CASSRLEPAQEYGYTF
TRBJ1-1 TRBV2 CASNSGGRTEAFF
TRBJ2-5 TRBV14 CASSLSLHVALETQYF
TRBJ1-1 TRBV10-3 CAIGQGLEAFF
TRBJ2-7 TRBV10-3 CAISGGTGPDEQYF
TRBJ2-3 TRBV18 CASSPTATDTQYF
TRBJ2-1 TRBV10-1 CASSESFRGGPYNEQFF
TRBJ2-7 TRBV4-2 CASSQEAGRDEQYF
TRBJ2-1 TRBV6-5 CASSGRGENEQFF
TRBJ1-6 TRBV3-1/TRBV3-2 CASSQSTGSDSPLHF
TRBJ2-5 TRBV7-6 CASSLAPSGGWGETQYF
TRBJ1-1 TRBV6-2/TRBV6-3 CASSSGWIRGEAFF
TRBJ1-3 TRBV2 CASSYFAGGGNTIYF
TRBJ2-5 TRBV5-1 CASSLGLAGGDQETQYF
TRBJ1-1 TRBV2 CASSVTVRTGNTEAFF